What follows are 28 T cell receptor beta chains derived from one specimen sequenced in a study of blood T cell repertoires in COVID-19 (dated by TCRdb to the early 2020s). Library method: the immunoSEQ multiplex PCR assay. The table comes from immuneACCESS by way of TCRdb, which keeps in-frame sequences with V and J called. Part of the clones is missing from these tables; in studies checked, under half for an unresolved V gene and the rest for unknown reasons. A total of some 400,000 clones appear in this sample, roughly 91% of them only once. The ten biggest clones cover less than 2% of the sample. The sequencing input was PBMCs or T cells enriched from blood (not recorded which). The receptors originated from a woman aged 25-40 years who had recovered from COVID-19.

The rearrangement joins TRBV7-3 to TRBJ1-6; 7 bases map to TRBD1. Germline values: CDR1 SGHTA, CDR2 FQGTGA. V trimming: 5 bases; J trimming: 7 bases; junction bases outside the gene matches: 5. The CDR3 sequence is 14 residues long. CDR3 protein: CASSVGQNNSPLHF. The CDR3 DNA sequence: TGTGCCAGCAGCGTGGGACAGAACAATTCACCCCTCCACTTT.

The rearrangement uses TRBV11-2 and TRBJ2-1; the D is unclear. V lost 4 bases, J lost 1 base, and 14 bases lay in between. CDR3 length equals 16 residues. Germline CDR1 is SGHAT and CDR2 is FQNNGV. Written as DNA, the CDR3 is TGTGCCAGCAGCTCCGTCCCGGTCCCTTCCTACAATGAGCAGTTCTTC. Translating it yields CASSSVPVPSYNEQFF.

CDR3 nucleotides: TGTGCCAGCAGCTTGGTCGCGAACGAGGGGGCCGCGGGCTACACCTTC. It yields the protein CASSLVANEGAAGYTF. The chain joins TRBV5-4 to TRBJ1-2, with 7 bases fitting TRBD1. Unmatched junction bases numbered 13, after V lost 0 bases and J lost 8 bases. The CDR3 is 16 amino acids. Germline lookup yields CDR1 SGHNT and CDR2 YYREEE (reference sequence).

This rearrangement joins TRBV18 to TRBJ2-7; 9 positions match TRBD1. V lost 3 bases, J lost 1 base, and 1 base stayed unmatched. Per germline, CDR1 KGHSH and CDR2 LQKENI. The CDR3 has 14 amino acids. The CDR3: CASSPDRGSYEQYF. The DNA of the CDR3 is TGTGCCAGCTCACCGGACAGGGGTTCCTACGAGCAGTACTTC.

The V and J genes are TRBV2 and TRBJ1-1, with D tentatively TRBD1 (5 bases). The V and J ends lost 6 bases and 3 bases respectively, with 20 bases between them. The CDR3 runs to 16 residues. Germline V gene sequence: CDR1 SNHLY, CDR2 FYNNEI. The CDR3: CASRKRQGGSDTEAFF. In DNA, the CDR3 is TGTGCCAGCAGGAAGAGGCAGGGAGGTTCGGACACTGAAGCTTTCTTT.

The CDR3 DNA follows: TGTGCCAGCAGCGTAGGGCAGGGTTGGGAAAAACTGTTTTTT. It encodes CASSVGQGWEKLFF. The chain links TRBV9 to TRBJ1-4; tentatively, D is TRBD1 (5 bases). Trimming took off 0 bases at V and 8 bases at J, with 11 bases between the two ends. The germline gives CDR1 SGDLS, CDR2 YYNGEE. The CDR3 has 14 amino acids.

The CDR3 nucleotides read TGTGCCAGCAGCCCTACGCCCAATCAGCCCCAGCATTTT. Amino acid sequence: CASSPTPNQPQHF. The V and J genes are TRBV7-3 and TRBJ1-5, with no clear D. Germline loops: CDR1 SGHTA, CDR2 FQGTGA. This CDR3 has 13 residues. The V end lost 5 bases, the J end lost 3 bases, and 8 bases lay between the germline ends.

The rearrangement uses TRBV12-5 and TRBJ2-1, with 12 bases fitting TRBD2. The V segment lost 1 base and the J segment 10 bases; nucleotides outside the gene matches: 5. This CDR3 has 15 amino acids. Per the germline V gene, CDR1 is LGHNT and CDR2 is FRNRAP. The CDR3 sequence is CASGLGLAGDGEQFF. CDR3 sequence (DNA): TGTGCTAGTGGTTTGGGACTAGCGGGAGATGGGGAGCAGTTCTTC.

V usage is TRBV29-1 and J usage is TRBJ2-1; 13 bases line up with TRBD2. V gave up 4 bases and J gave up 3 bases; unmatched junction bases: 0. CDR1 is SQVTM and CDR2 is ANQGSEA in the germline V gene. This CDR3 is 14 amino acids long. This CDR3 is CSVGTSGSYNEQFF. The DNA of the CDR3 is TGCAGCGTTGGGACTAGCGGGAGCTACAATGAGCAGTTCTTC.

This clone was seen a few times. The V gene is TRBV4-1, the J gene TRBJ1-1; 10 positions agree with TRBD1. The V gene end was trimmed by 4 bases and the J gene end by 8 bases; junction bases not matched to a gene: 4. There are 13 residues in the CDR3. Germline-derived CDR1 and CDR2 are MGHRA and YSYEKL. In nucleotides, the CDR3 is TGCGCCAGCAGCCCTGACAGGGGGCTGGAAGCTTTCTTT. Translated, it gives CASSPDRGLEAFF.

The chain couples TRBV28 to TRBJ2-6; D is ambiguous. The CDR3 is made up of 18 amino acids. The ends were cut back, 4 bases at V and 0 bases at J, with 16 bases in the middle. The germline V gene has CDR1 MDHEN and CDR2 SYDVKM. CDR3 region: CASSYPRVASSGANVLTF. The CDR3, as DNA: TGTGCCAGCAGTTACCCCCGGGTAGCCAGCTCTGGGGCCAACGTCCTGACTTTC.

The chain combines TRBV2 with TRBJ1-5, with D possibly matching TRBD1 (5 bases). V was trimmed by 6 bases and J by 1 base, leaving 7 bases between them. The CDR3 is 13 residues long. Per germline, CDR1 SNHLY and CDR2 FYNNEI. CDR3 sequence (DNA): TGTGCCAGCAGGGGACTCAGCAATCAGCCCCAGCATTTT. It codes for CASRGLSNQPQHF.

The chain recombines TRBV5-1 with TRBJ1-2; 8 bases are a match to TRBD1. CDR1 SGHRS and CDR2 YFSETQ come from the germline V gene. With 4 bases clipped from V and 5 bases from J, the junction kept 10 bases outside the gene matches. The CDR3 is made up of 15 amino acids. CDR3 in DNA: TGCGCCAGCAGCCTTGGGGGCAGGGGGCTTTATGGCTACACCTTC. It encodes CASSLGGRGLYGYTF. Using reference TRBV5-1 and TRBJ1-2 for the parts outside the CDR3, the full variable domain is KAGVTQTPRYLIKTRGQQVTLSCSPISGHRSVSWYQQTPGQGLQFLFEYFSETQRNKGNFPGRFSGRQFSNSRSEMNVSTLELGDSALYLCASSLGGRGLYGYTFGSGTRLTVV.

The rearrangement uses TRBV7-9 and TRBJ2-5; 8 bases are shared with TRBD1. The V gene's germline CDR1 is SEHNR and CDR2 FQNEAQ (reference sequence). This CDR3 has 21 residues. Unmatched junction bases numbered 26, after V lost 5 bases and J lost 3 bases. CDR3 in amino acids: CASSKAVIVVNRDRQKETQYF. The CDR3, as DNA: TGTGCCAGCAGCAAAGCCGTGATTGTTGTTAACCGGGACAGGCAGAAAGAGACCCAGTACTTC.

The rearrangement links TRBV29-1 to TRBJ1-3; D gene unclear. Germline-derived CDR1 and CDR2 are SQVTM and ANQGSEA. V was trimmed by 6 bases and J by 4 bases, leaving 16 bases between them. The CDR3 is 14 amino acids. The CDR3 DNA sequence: TGCAGCGTCCTGAGAGGGAGTGGAGGAAACACCATATATTTT. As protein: CSVLRGSGGNTIYF.

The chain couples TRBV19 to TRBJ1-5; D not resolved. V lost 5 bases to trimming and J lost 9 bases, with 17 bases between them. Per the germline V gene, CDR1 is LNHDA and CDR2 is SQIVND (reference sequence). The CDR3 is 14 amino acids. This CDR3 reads CASSSNAVQWPQHF. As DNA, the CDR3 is TGTGCCAGTAGTTCTAACGCTGTCCAATGGCCCCAGCATTTT.

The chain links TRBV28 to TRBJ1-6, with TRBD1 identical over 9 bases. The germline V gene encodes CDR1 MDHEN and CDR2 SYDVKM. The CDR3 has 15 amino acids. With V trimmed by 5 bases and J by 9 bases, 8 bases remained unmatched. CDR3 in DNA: TGTGCCAGCAGTCCGAACAGGGGGCTCCCTTCACCCCTCCACTTT. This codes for CASSPNRGLPSPLHF.

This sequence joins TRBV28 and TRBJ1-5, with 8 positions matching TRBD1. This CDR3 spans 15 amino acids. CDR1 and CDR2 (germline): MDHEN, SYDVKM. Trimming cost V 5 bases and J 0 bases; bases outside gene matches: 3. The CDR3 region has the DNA TGTGCCAGCAGTCCCGGGACAGGTAGCAATCAGCCCCAGCATTTT. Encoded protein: CASSPGTGSNQPQHF.

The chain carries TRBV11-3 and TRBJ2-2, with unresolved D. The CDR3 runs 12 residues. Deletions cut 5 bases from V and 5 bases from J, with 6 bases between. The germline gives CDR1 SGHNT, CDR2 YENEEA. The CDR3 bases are TGTGCCAGCAGCCTCTCGACCGGGGAGCTGTTTTTT. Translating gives CASSLSTGELFF.

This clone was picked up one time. The CDR3 reads CAWSVRSGSGEQYF. The CDR3 region has the DNA TGTGCCTGGAGTGTAAGGTCAGGGTCTGGGGAGCAGTACTTC. The chain is built from TRBV30 and TRBJ2-7; the D gene is possibly TRBD1 (5 bases). The CDR3 contains 14 residues. V lost 0 bases, J lost 7 bases, and 16 bases lay in between. Germline V gene data show CDR1 as GTSNPN and CDR2 as SVGIG (reference sequence).

The CDR3 DNA follows: TGTGCCACCAGTCCCATCGACAGTTCACCCCTCCACTTT. Translating it yields CATSPIDSSPLHF. V gene TRBV15 combines with J gene TRBJ1-6; tentatively, D is TRBD1 (5 bases). CDR3 length equals 13 residues. CDR1 and CDR2 (germline): LNHNV, YYDKDF (reference sequence). V lost 6 bases and J 9 bases, leaving 12 bases between the germline ends.

In DNA form, the CDR3 reads TGTGCCAGCCTACCTACTCGCTGGAATGAAAAACTGTTTTTT. Translated: CASLPTRWNEKLFF. The chain couples TRBV2 to TRBJ1-4, with unresolved D. This CDR3 spans 14 amino acids. Trimming took off 8 bases at V and 5 bases at J, with 15 bases between the two ends. CDR1 SNHLY and CDR2 FYNNEI come from the germline V gene.

DNA for the CDR3: TGCGCCAGCAGCCAAGATCTTTTCCTCATCGGGAGGGGGGCCAGCAATGAGCAGTTCTTC. Its translation: CASSQDLFLIGRGASNEQFF. The chain employs TRBV4-3 and TRBJ2-1; the match to TRBD2 covers 8 bases. The CDR3 runs 20 residues. The J segment lost 6 bases and the V segment lost 0 bases, leaving 19 bases of the junction unmatched. Germline V gives CDR1 LGHNA, CDR2 YSLEER.

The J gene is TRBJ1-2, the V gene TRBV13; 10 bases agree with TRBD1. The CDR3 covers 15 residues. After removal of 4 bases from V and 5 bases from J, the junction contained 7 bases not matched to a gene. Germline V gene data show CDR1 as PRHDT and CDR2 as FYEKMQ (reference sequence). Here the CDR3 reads CASSYGQGEKYGYTF. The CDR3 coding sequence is TGTGCCAGCAGCTACGGACAGGGGGAAAAATATGGCTACACCTTC.

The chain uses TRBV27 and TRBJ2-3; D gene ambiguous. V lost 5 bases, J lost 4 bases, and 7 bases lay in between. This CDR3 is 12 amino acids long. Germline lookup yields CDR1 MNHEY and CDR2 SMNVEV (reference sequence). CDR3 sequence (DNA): TGTGCCAGCAGTACACGCTCAGATACGCAGTATTTT. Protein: CASSTRSDTQYF.

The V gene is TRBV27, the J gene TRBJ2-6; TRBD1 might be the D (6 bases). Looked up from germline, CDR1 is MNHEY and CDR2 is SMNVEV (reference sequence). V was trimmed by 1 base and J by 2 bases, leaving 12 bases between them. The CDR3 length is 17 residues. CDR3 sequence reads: CASSLFQGIPGANVLTF. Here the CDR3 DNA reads TGTGCCAGCAGTTTATTTCAGGGGATTCCTGGGGCCAACGTCCTGACTTTC.

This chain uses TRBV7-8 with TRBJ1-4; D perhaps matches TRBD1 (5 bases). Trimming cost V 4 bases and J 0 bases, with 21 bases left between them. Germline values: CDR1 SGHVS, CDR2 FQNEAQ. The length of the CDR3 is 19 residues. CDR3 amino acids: CASSSIREEWWATNEKLFF. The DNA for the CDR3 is TGTGCCAGCAGCTCCATCAGGGAGGAGTGGTGGGCAACTAATGAAAAACTGTTTTTT. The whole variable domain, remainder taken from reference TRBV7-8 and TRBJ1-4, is GAGVSQSPRYKVAKRGQDVALRCDPISGHVSLFWYQQALGQGPEFLTYFQNEAQLDKSGLPSDRFFAERPEGSVSTLKIQRTQQEDSAVYLCASSSIREEWWATNEKLFFGSGTQLSVL.

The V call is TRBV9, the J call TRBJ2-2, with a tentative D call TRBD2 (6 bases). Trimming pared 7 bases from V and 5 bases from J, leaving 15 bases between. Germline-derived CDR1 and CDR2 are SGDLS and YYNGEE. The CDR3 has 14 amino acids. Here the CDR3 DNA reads TGTGCCAGCCAAAGCGGGTCCACTACCGGGGAGCTGTTTTTT. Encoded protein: CASQSGSTTGELFF.